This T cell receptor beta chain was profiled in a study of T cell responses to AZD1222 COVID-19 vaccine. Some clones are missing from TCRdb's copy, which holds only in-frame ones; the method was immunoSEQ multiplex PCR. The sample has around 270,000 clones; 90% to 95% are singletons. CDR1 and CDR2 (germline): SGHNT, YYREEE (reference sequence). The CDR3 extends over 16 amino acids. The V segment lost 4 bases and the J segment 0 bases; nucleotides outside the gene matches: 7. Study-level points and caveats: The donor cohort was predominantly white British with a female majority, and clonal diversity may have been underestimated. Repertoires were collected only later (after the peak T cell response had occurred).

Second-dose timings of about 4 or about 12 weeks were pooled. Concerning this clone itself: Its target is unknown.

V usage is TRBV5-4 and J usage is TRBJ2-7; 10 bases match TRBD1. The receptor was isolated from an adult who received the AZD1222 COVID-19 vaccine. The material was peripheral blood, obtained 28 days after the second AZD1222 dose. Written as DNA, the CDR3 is TGTGCCAGCAGCCCGTGGACAGGGGGTAACTCCTACGAGCAGTACTTC. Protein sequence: CASSPWTGGNSYEQYF.